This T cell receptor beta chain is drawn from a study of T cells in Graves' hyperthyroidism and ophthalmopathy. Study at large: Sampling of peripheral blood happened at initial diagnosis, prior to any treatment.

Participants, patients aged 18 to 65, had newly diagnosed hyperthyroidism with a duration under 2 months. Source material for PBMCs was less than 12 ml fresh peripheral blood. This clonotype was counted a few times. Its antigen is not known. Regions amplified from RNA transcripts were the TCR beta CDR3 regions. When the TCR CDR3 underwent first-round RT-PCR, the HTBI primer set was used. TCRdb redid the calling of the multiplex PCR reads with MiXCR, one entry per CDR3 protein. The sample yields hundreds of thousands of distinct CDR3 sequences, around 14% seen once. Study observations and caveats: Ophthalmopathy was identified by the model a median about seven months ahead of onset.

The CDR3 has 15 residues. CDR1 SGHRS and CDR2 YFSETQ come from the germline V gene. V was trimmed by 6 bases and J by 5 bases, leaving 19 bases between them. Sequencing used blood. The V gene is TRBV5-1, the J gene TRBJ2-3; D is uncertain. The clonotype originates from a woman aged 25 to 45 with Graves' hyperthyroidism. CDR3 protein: CASTPGQSFVDTQYF. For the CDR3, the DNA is TGCGCCAGCACCCCCGGGCAGTCTTTTGTAGATACGCAGTATTTT.